This entry lists 5 T cell receptor beta chains sequenced from one sample in a study of long-term antiretroviral therapy in people with HIV. Survey-level immunoSEQ v3.0 assays were run. The method was immunoSEQ multiplex PCR; TCRdb's version includes in-frame clones alone and lacks a portion of them. The sample has around 25,000 clones; roughly 76% are singletons. Sequenced material: unsorted PBMCs, taken 1.1 years before starting antiretroviral therapy. These receptors all stem from a middle-aged woman with HIV.

In its sample, this clone was seen once. V and J are TRBV5-6 and TRBJ1-1; D call uncertain. Trimming pared 4 bases from V and 0 bases from J, leaving 16 bases between. Germline values: CDR1 SGHDT, CDR2 YYEEEE. The CDR3 covers 16 residues. The CDR3 coding sequence is TGTGCCAGCAGCCCAACAATCCTATACATGAACACTGAAGCTTTCTTT. It is translated as CASSPTILYMNTEAFF.

The rearrangement links TRBV4-1 to TRBJ2-7; tentative D call: TRBD1 (6 bases). CDR1 MGHRA and CDR2 YSYEKL come from the germline V gene. The CDR3 has 15 residues. Deletions cut 1 base from V and 1 base from J, with 11 bases between. The CDR3 loop reads CASSQGRGKSYEQYF. CDR3 nucleotides: TGCGCCAGCAGCCAAGGAAGGGGGAAATCCTACGAGCAGTACTTC.

V usage is TRBV12-5 and J usage is TRBJ1-4, with D unresolved. CDR1 is LGHNT and CDR2 is FRNRAP in the germline V gene. Trimming took off 6 bases at V and 7 bases at J, with 12 bases between the two ends. This CDR3 is built from 13 residues. Here the CDR3 reads CASGAGTLEKLFF. The CDR3 bases are TGTGCTAGTGGGGCGGGCACGCTTGAAAAACTGTTTTTT.

The gene calls are TRBV7-2 and TRBJ2-5; D is possibly TRBD1 (5 bases). The CDR3 contains 14 residues. V gave up 5 bases and J gave up 5 bases, with 15 bases separating them. The germline gives CDR1 SGHTA, CDR2 FQGNSA. The CDR3 bases are TGTGCCAGCAGCCCCAGGGTATTGGGGGAGACCCAGTACTTC. Protein sequence: CASSPRVLGETQYF.

This clone was counted once. The chain carries TRBV21-1 and TRBJ2-3. TRBV21-1 represents a pseudogene. This CDR3 has 11 amino acids. The CDR3 loop is CASRLRDTQYF. The CDR3, as DNA: TGTGCCAGCAGATTAAGAGATACGCAGTATTTT.